This T cell receptor beta chain was obtained from a study of cytomegalovirus exposure and HLA in healthy donors (dated by TCRdb to 2017 to 2019). A note on the overall study: An earlier analysis of roughly 500 of the donors reported 276 Gb of sequence data and 100 million to 120 million unique TCR beta sequences obtained from some 170 million T cells. All discovery cohort repertoires had been generated on a single sequencing platform. The number of donors typed differed by locus, with 629-630 for A, B, C, DRB1 and DQB1, over 500 for DQA1, about 610 for DPA1, and around 430 for DPB1. Class I and class II HLA loci were covered by the typing at four-digit resolution. A separate validation cohort of roughly 130 different subjects was used in addition to the approximately 670-subject first cohort. The aim of the study was to test whether cataloging public T cell receptors could identify signatures of past pathogen exposure. Using immunosequencing, the study profiled T cell repertoires from 666 subjects and related those repertoires to cytomegalovirus serostatus. An earlier analysis of several hundred of the donors used high-throughput TCR beta sequencing to judge whether each TCR beta V gene segment behaved as functional or pseudogenic. Of the 300 to 500 genotyped donors, 81% were placed in the genetic ancestry cluster associated with self-reported Caucasian donors. High-throughput TCR immunosequencing, statistical association of individual TCRs with disease status, and machine learning were combined to predict cytomegalovirus infection status. A later genetic analysis used genome-wide SNP genotypes for about 65% of the roughly 670 donors, treating that subset as a discovery cohort. The later analysis used no new phenotypic data to find candidate immune exposures, relying instead on TCR beta sequences and their occurrence across donors. An early release that covered 640 HLA-typed donors contained about 300 gigabases of sequencing data and 70 million to 100 million unique TCR sequences. Roughly 5 DR-DQ haplotypes were handled as single units for association and clustering because linkage in the cohort was strong. In a later analysis, previously published TCR beta repertoires from about 670 donors were re-analyzed and high-resolution HLA genotyping was added so that TCR occurrence patterns could be studied. Among 300 to 500 genotyped donors of the cohort, an average of roughly 230,000 unique TCR beta nucleotide sequences was sequenced per donor, of which roughly 17% were non-productive. Donor age, sex, ethnicity and CMV serostatus were compiled alongside the repertoire data. What the work shows at the level of the full study, not this receptor alone: A later analysis reported that several top co-occurrence clusters appeared linked to parvovirus B19, influenza, CMV and Epstein-Barr virus. A later genetic analysis associated a missense DCLRE1C variant with V-gene and J-gene trimming of TCR beta chains, and an independent cohort replicated the association. In a later analysis, HLA-associated TCR beta chains were found to be more clonally expanded and to have lower generation probabilities than equally common non-associated chains. The earlier analysis of a few hundred of the donors excluded some 15 rarely observed V segments, including chromosome 9 orphons, because counts were too low. In a later analysis, TCR association rates were found to vary across HLA loci, with the most associated TCRs seen for DRB1 alleles and the fewest for HLA-C alleles. Most TCR sequences were observed very rarely across donors, whereas some public TCRs were present in many individuals. A cluster of highly shared sequence variants was judged likely to represent a technical artifact of the sequencing pipeline. This cohort had only TCR beta chains sequenced, and the lack of alpha or paired-chain data limited which features could be detected. The study gave a list of 150 to 200 TCR beta chains associated with cytomegalovirus. In a later genetic analysis, fewer N-insertions in productive TCRs were reported among donors in an Asian-associated ancestry cluster than the roughly 700-donor mean. Broadly in line with IMGT annotations, most TCR beta V segments showed up in productive rearrangements about 87% or about 30% of the time in an earlier analysis of 587 of the donors. Some IMGT-functional V segments, including TRBV6-2 and TRBV6-3, could not be told apart with the 87-base-pair reads, so those segments were excluded. Because HLA typing was missing for some donors at each locus, association tests included only the typed subset. In a later analysis, most CMV-associated TCR beta chains were found to appear HLA-restricted, with HLA associations seemingly driven largely by CMV exposure. A further reported finding was that TCR beta sequences accurately predicted the HLA-A and HLA-B alleles for most subjects in the first cohort. Strong co-occurrence of HLA alleles, especially DR and DQ, made assigning TCR associations to individual alleles difficult. Linkage disequilibrium might explain the correlated functional status among segregating V segments, but an unknown experimental factor could not be excluded. For the cohort, immune exposure information was limited to CMV serostatus. Specific HLA alleles were associated with 15,000 to 20,000 TCR beta sequences at a false discovery rate of 0.05 in a later analysis. The presence/absence analyses assumed that sequencing depth was roughly uniform across donors, and that assumption may not be true. In vitro tests confirmed that a few of the cytomegalovirus-associated TCR beta chains recognize cytomegalovirus antigens. The authors suggested that the approach could potentially be generalized to other disease states and immunological phenotypes. Cytomegalovirus status was reported to be diagnosed by the classifier with high specificity and sensitivity in both the original and validation cohorts.

The cohort consisted of hundreds of healthy bone marrow donors. All cohort members were sampled while nominally healthy, although unrecorded immune exposures were likely present. The donor tested CMV seropositive, placing the donor among the 250 to 350 seropositive members of the cohort. A peripheral blood sample was collected from each donor, and TCR beta sequencing was performed on peripheral blood mononuclear cells. The Qiagen DNeasy Blood Extraction Kit was used to extract genomic DNA from the blood cell samples. On this clone itself: No cognate antigen has been identified for it. It has no much larger one-base neighbor in the sample; base qualities were not kept.

The receptor library was made with the immunoSEQ multiplex PCR assay. For the multiplex PCR, a mixture combining 60 forward primers for TCR Vbeta segments and 13 reverse primers for TCR Jbeta segments was used. Amplification of the CDR3 region of rearranged TCR beta genes was performed with a multiplex PCR assay on genomic DNA. On the Illumina HiSeq System, the amplified TCR beta libraries were sequenced as 87-base-pair reads. In the source study's methods: Across the roughly 670 repertoires, a later analysis counted some 81 million unique TCR beta chains, 9.5 million to 13 million of which were shared by at least two donors. Raw reads were error-corrected and collapsed into unique sequences with a nearest-neighbor algorithm that merged closely related sequences to remove PCR and sequencing errors. Alignment of CDR3 sequences to IMGT reference sequences was used to assign V, D and J gene segments. For a sequence to be retained, a match of at least six nucleotides to both a V gene segment and a J gene segment was required. A rearrangement counted as productive if the CDR3 had no stop codons and remained in frame with V and J, and every other rearrangement counted as non-productive. CDR3 was defined by IMGT convention, running from the second conserved V-encoded cysteine to the conserved J-encoded phenylalanine. Sequences without an unambiguous match to a single V gene segment were excluded from the earlier analysis of about 600 of the donors. An earlier analysis of a few hundred of the donors called V segments functional above 56.7% productive rearrangements and segregating when the between-donor standard deviation exceeded 5%. A statistical classification framework was built for diagnosing cytomegalovirus status from the catalog of TCR beta chain sequences. A later analysis assigned V and J genes by comparing TCR nucleotide sequences with IMGT/GENE-DB human TR gene sequences. In a later analysis, CDR3 sequences and most-parsimonious VDJ recombination scenarios were assigned using the TCRdist pipeline. In a later analysis, every TCR beta chain was defined by the combination of its CDR3 amino acid sequence and its V-gene family, and reads without a unique V-gene family were dropped. As a way to deal with suspected cross-contamination and a sequencing artifact, a later analysis dropped 450 to 700 nucleotide sequences that were highly shared and had low generation probability. A later analysis calculated a clonal expansion index for each public chain from normalized within-repertoire ranks of inferred template counts. Generation probabilities in a later analysis came from a VDJ recombination model fitted to out-of-frame rearrangements, and those results were checked against IGoR. In a later analysis, TCR-TCR, TCR-HLA and TCR-CMV co-occurrence was scored with hypergeometric tests, and a repertoire-size bias correction was applied to TCR pairs. To estimate false discovery rates, a later analysis permuted the HLA or CMV assignments 20 times. In a later analysis, co-occurring TCRs were grouped using DBSCAN, and TCRdist sequence similarity was added for clustering within HLA-allele-positive subsets. For co-occurrence clustering, repertoires with fewer than 30,000 or more than 120,000 public chains were excluded, along with four or five repertoires with anomalous nucleotide sharing. TCRdb took over this immuneACCESS table, retaining in-frame rearrangements with V and J assigned. Such tables are incomplete; in checked studies, under half of the missing clones stem from an unresolved V gene, and the remainder is unexplained. The DNA gave D and trimming, while V, J and clone size come from that table. For this sample the table gives under 200,000 clones, of which about 85% were detected only once. The top ten clones comprise 2.5% of the sample.

Counted from cysteine to phenylalanine, this CDR3 has 14 amino acids. Only CDR3 DNA remains: 42 bases, in frame from the first base. V is clipped by 2 bases and J by 0 bases, and the sequence between their germline boundaries is 8 bases long. As encoded in the germline V gene, CDR1 is MNHEY while CDR2 is SVGAGI. Sequenced input: PBMCs. The sequence came from a man in his thirties or forties in good health and CMV-seropositive. Recombination linked TRBV6-5 to TRBJ2-7; 6 matching bases give a weak D call of TRBD1. The nucleotides read TGTGCCAGCAGTTACGTGACAGGCTCCTACGAGCAGTACTTC. Translated, it reads CASSYVTGSYEQYF.